This note documents a single T cell receptor beta chain sequence. This sample was taken from a study of cytomegalovirus exposure and HLA in healthy donors. The V gene's germline CDR1 is MNHEY and CDR2 SMNVEV (reference sequence). The CDR3 runs 13 residues. V lost 6 bases, J lost 6 bases, and 5 bases stayed unmatched. Vbeta (60) and Jbeta (13) primers were used in the PCR. The assay was immunoSEQ multiplex PCR, and TCRdb's table has in-frame clones only and misses some. There are 150,000 to 200,000 clones in the sample; roughly four fifths occur only once, and under 1% lies in the top ten. The sample taken for sequencing was PBMCs. This sequence joins TRBV27 and TRBJ1-5; TRBD1 aligns across 7 bases. The sequence came from a girl aged 2 to 9 in good health and CMV-seropositive. The CDR3 region is CASSLQGGQPQHF. The CDR3 nucleotides are TGTGCCAGCAGCCTCCAGGGGGGTCAGCCCCAGCATTTT.